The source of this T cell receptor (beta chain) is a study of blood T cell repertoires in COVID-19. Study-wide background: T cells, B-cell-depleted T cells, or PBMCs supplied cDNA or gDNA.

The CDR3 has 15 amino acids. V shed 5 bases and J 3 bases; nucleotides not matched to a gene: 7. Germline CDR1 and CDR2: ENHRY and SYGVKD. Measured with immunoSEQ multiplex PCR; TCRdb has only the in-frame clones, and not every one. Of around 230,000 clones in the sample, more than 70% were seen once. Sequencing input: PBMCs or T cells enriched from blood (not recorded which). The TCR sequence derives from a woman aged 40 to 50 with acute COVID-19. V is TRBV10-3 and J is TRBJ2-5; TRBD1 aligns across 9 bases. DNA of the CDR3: TGTGCCATCAGTCCGGGACAGGGAACCGAAGAGACCCAGTACTTC. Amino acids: CAISPGQGTEETQYF.